Following are 7 T cell receptor beta chains from one sample sequenced in a study of T-cell reconstitution after alpha-beta-depleted transplantation in children. TCRbeta library preparation incorporated unique molecular identifiers. TCRdb analysed the PCR reads with MiXCR anew, one entry per CDR3 protein. The sample yields 700,000 to 950,000 distinct CDR3 sequences, roughly 15% seen once. Material: PBMCs, mostly from graft donor cells, obtained 360 days after TCRalphabeta/CD19-depleted stem cell transplant. All receptors derive from a male patient younger than 18 who had a stem cell transplant for acute lymphoblastic leukemia, so the T cells may come from the graft donor.

The sample holds many counts of this clonotype. The V gene is TRBV29-1, the J gene TRBJ2-1, with no clear D. V was cut by 4 bases and J by 2 bases, with 6 bases left in between. The CDR3 totals 12 residues. Germline V lookup: CDR1 SQVTM, CDR2 ANQGSEA. The CDR3 DNA reads as TGCAGCGTTGGGGGAACCTACAATGAGCAGTTCTTC. It codes for CSVGGTYNEQFF.

The rearrangement links TRBV7-3 to TRBJ2-3; 11 nucleotides align to TRBD2. Germline trimming cut 5 bases from V and 2 bases from J; bases unmatched to any gene: 9. The CDR3 is 17 residues long. Germline CDR1 reads SGHTA; CDR2 reads FQGTGA. The CDR3 protein is CASSARTSGRTTDTQYF. The CDR3 DNA sequence: TGTGCCAGCAGCGCGCGGACTAGCGGGCGGACCACAGATACGCAGTATTTT.

This clonotype was detected only a few times. The chain is built from TRBV5-5 and TRBJ2-7; D perhaps matches TRBD2 (6 bases). There are 14 residues in the CDR3. Deletions cut 2 bases from V and 5 bases from J, with 14 bases between. CDR1 and CDR2 from the germline V gene are SGHKS and YYEKEE (reference sequence). The CDR3 DNA reads TGTGCCAGCAGCTTTTACCGGGAGTCGCACGAGCAGTACTTC. Its translation is CASSFYRESHEQYF.

This chain uses TRBV18 with TRBJ2-1; D possibly uses TRBD1 or TRBD2 (5 bases each). V was clipped by 6 bases and J by 9 bases, with 27 bases between them. Looked up from germline, CDR1 is KGHSH and CDR2 is LQKENI. CDR3 size: 17 residues. The CDR3 nucleotides are TGTGCCAGCTCTCCCCCTCGGGGCAAAAGTGCGGGCGGTGAGCAGTTCTTC. Residues: CASSPPRGKSAGGEQFF.

The chain employs TRBV5-6 and TRBJ2-1; 13 positions match TRBD2. Germline CDR1 reads SGHDT; CDR2 reads YYEEEE. V gave up 4 bases and J gave up 4 bases; unmatched junction bases: 5. This CDR3 contains 16 residues. The CDR3 here is CASSNGLAGAYNEQFF. In DNA, the CDR3 is TGTGCCAGCAGCAATGGACTAGCGGGAGCTTACAATGAGCAGTTCTTC.

The chain couples TRBV20-1 to TRBJ2-1; 8 bases line up with TRBD2. V shed 6 bases, J shed 5 bases, and the junction held 9 bases outside the gene matches. The germline gives CDR1 DFQATT, CDR2 SNEGSKA (reference sequence). The CDR3 extends over 14 amino acids. The CDR3 region is CSAPVSGAHNEQFF. CDR3 in DNA: TGCAGTGCACCGGTTAGCGGGGCTCACAATGAGCAGTTCTTC.

The rearrangement links TRBV5-1 to TRBJ1-2; no firm D call. Germline V gene lookup returns CDR1 SGHRS and CDR2 YFSETQ. V lost 3 bases to trimming and J lost 7 bases, with 10 bases between them. CDR3 size: 12 residues. Here the CDR3 reads CASSYGVTGYTF. The CDR3 DNA reads TGCGCCAGCAGCTACGGAGTGACTGGCTACACCTTC.